The 21 T cell receptor beta chains reported below all come from one sample, sequenced in a study of CD8 T cells in ankylosing spondylitis. A single record per CDR3 protein comes from TCRdb applying MiXCR to the 5' RACE reads. The sample records some 220,000 distinct CDR3 sequences, less than 9.5% being singletons. The sequencing input was blood, either unsorted or a sorted T cell fraction (not recorded which). The receptors shown here come from a female donor with ankylosing spondylitis or in good health (not recorded which).

This clonotype was picked up many times. The chain combines TRBV20-1 with TRBJ1-2; TRBD1 might be the D (5 bases). Germline V CDR1 and CDR2: DFQATT, SNEGSKA (reference sequence). This CDR3 contains 12 residues. CDR3 sequence reads: CTRGRANYGYTF. The CDR3 DNA reads TGCACTCGGGGCAGGGCGAACTATGGCTACACCTTC.

This clonotype was counted ten times or more. The chain combines TRBV20-1 with TRBJ2-7; 7 bases map to TRBD2. With 3 bases clipped from V and 6 bases from J, the junction kept 14 bases outside the gene matches. From germline, CDR1 is DFQATT and CDR2 SNEGSKA (reference sequence). The CDR3 has 15 residues. The CDR3 bases are TGCAGTGCTAGTCGCCAGGCGAACCGACTAGCCGAGCAGTACTTC. This gives the protein CSASRQANRLAEQYF.

At least ten counts were recorded for this clonotype. The chain is built from TRBV19 and TRBJ1-1; D is uncertain. The CDR3 totals 12 residues. Germline V gene lookup returns CDR1 LNHDA and CDR2 SQIVND (reference sequence). V lost 4 bases, J lost 5 bases, and 8 bases lay in between. The CDR3 region has the DNA TGTGCCAGTAGTACCAGTAGGACTGAAGCTTTCTTT. This sequence encodes CASSTSRTEAFF.

This clonotype was counted many times. This chain links TRBV5-1 with TRBJ2-3; 10 bases are a match to TRBD2. V shed 4 bases, J shed 2 bases, and the junction held 7 bases outside the gene matches. This CDR3 spans 16 amino acids. Looked up from germline, CDR1 is SGHRS and CDR2 is YFSETQ. The CDR3 DNA is TGCGCCAGCAGCAGGGAGACTAGCGGGCCCACAGATACGCAGTATTTT. Translated: CASSRETSGPTDTQYF. Combining the CDR3 with reference TRBV5-1 and TRBJ2-3 gives the whole variable domain KAGVTQTPRYLIKTRGQQVTLSCSPISGHRSVSWYQQTPGQGLQFLFEYFSETQRNKGNFPGRFSGRQFSNSRSEMNVSTLELGDSALYLCASSRETSGPTDTQYFGPGTRLTVL.

This clonotype was found many times. V usage is TRBV7-2 and J usage is TRBJ1-2; tentatively, D is TRBD1 (6 bases). The V gene's germline CDR1 is SGHTA and CDR2 FQGNSA. The CDR3 extends over 12 amino acids. Trimming shortened V by 3 bases and J by 8 bases, and 10 bases separated the two germline ends. The CDR3 loop reads CASSLWTDGYTF. The DNA of the CDR3 is TGTGCCAGCAGCTTGTGGACAGACGGCTACACCTTC.

This rearrangement joins TRBV6-6 to TRBJ2-1; 10 bases match TRBD2. This CDR3 spans 19 amino acids. The germline gives CDR1 MNHNY, CDR2 SVGAGI (reference sequence). J was trimmed by 0 bases and V by 0 bases; bases with no gene match: 8. CDR3 sequence reads: CASSYSKLTSGRSYNEQFF. CDR3 bases: TGTGCCAGCAGTTACTCAAAATTGACTAGCGGGCGCTCCTACAATGAGCAGTTCTTC.

This clonotype was counted many times. The V and J genes are TRBV5-1 and TRBJ2-2; possibly TRBD1 or TRBD2 for D (6 bases each). Germline CDR1 SGHRS, CDR2 YFSETQ. The CDR3 has 15 residues. V gave up 3 bases and J gave up 7 bases, with 16 bases separating them. The DNA of the CDR3 is TGCGCCAGCAGCTGGGGACAAGCGGGCGTCGGGGAGCTGTTTTTT. Translation: CASSWGQAGVGELFF.

Many counts were recorded for this clonotype. The chain links TRBV5-1 to TRBJ1-1; D might be TRBD1 (6 bases). Germline V gene lookup returns CDR1 SGHRS and CDR2 YFSETQ. CDR3 length: 15 amino acids. Trimming removed 0 bases at V and 3 bases at J, with 12 bases between. The CDR3 DNA follows: TGCGCCAGCAGCTTGGAACAGGGAGCTTACACTGAAGCTTTCTTT. It encodes CASSLEQGAYTEAFF.

This clonotype was picked up many times. The V gene is TRBV7-9, the J gene TRBJ1-1; 7 positions match TRBD1. There are 13 residues in the CDR3. V was clipped by 2 bases and J by 6 bases; unmatched bases: 3. From germline, CDR1 is SEHNR and CDR2 FQNEAQ (reference sequence). CDR3 sequence (DNA): TGTGCCAGCAGCTTATCGGGGACAGCTGAAGCTTTCTTT. It is translated as CASSLSGTAEAFF.

Many counts were recorded for this clonotype. The rearrangement links TRBV6-5 to TRBJ2-7, with TRBD2 identical over 11 bases. With V trimmed by 0 bases and J by 4 bases, 8 bases remained unmatched. This CDR3 is 17 amino acids long. In germline, CDR1 is MNHEY, CDR2 SVGAGI. The CDR3 here is CASSYSIGLAGSYEQYF. CDR3 sequence (DNA): TGTGCCAGCAGTTACTCGATCGGACTAGCGGGCTCGTACGAGCAGTACTTC.

In its sample, this clonotype was seen many times. The chain links TRBV7-2 to TRBJ1-2; 7 bases agree with TRBD1. The germline V gene has CDR1 SGHTA and CDR2 FQGNSA. The CDR3 spans 13 residues. The V segment lost 5 bases and the J segment 3 bases; nucleotides outside the gene matches: 3. The CDR3 sequence: CASSLQGHYGYTF. CDR3 in DNA: TGTGCCAGCAGCCTACAGGGGCACTATGGCTACACCTTC.

This clonotype was detected ten times or more. This chain joins TRBV5-1 and TRBJ2-2; D not certain. V shed 3 bases and J shed 3 bases, with 9 bases lying between them. CDR3 length: 14 amino acids. Germline lookup yields CDR1 SGHRS and CDR2 YFSETQ. As DNA, the CDR3 is TGCGCCAGCAGCTCCACTTGGGACACCGGGGAGCTGTTTTTT. Translated, it gives CASSSTWDTGELFF.

This clonotype was observed many times. This chain joins TRBV14 and TRBJ2-7; TRBD2 is a possible D gene (6 bases). Trimming left V 3 bases short and J 6 bases short, with 12 bases between. The length of the CDR3 is 13 residues. From germline, CDR1 is SGHDN and CDR2 FVKESK. The CDR3 coding sequence is TGTGCCAGCAGCCACCTCTGGGGGGTCGAGCAGTACTTC. It specifies CASSHLWGVEQYF.

In its sample, this clonotype was seen many times. V is TRBV5-6 and J is TRBJ2-1; tentatively, D is TRBD1 (5 bases). CDR3 length equals 17 residues. CDR1 and CDR2 (germline): SGHDT, YYEEEE. Between the trimmed V and J ends, which lost 4 bases and 3 bases, there was a span of 20 bases. The CDR3 DNA follows: TGTGCCAGCAGCAGCTTAGGGGCCGCCTCGAACTACAATGAGCAGTTCTTC. It translates to CASSSLGAASNYNEQFF.

V and J are TRBV30 and TRBJ1-2, with TRBD1 matching over 12 bases. Per the germline V gene, CDR1 is GTSNPN and CDR2 is SVGIG (reference sequence). This CDR3 spans 15 amino acids. Trimming took 2 bases from V and 10 from J; bases not matched to a gene: 11. The CDR3 DNA sequence: TGTGCCTGGAGTAAAGGGACAGGGGGCCGCGATGACTACACCTTC. Its protein is CAWSKGTGGRDDYTF.

Many counts were recorded for this clonotype. The chain uses TRBV12-1 and TRBJ2-2; TRBD1, the table's D call, lacks a check against the DNA. TRBV12-1 is described as a pseudogene. The CDR3 extends over 14 amino acids. The CDR3 is CASSLGVNTGELFF. CDR3 DNA sequence: TGTGCCAGCAGCTTGGGGGTGAACACCGGGGAGCTGTTTTTT.

This clonotype occurred many times. The chain uses TRBV20-1 and TRBJ2-2; 9 bases agree with TRBD2. CDR3 length: 18 amino acids. CDR1 and CDR2 from the germline V gene are DFQATT and SNEGSKA (reference sequence). V shed 1 base and J 0 bases; nucleotides not matched to a gene: 9. The CDR3 reads CSARGIPSGTSNTGELFF. The CDR3 DNA follows: TGCAGTGCTAGAGGAATCCCTAGCGGGACCTCGAACACCGGGGAGCTGTTTTTT.

This clonotype was recorded at least ten times. The chain is built from TRBV20-1 and TRBJ2-3, with D possibly TRBD2 on 6 matching bases. CDR1 is DFQATT and CDR2 is SNEGSKA in the germline V gene (reference sequence). CDR3 length equals 15 residues. Between the trimmed V and J ends, which lost 2 bases and 1 base, there was a span of 13 bases. The CDR3 is CSARSRERRTDTQYF. The CDR3 DNA sequence: TGCAGTGCTAGAAGTCGGGAGCGGCGCACAGATACGCAGTATTTT.

The sample holds many counts of this clonotype. This chain links TRBV5-1 with TRBJ2-7; 10 bases line up with TRBD1. The CDR3 is 13 residues long. The germline V gene has CDR1 SGHRS and CDR2 YFSETQ. V trimming: 7 bases; J trimming: 6 bases; junction bases outside the gene matches: 7. The CDR3 is CASSGQGTGEQYF. The CDR3 DNA reads TGCGCCAGCTCGGGACAGGGGACAGGCGAGCAGTACTTC.

This clonotype was detected many times. This chain connects TRBV5-4 to TRBJ2-2, with 7 bases that match TRBD1. The junction had 5 bases not matched to a gene; V was cut back by 4 bases and J by 5 bases. This CDR3 region has 14 residues. Germline V gene lookup returns CDR1 SGHNT and CDR2 YYREEE (reference sequence). The CDR3 nucleotides read TGTGCCAGCAGCCCCGGGACAGCAACCGGGGAGCTGTTTTTT. It translates to CASSPGTATGELFF. Combining the CDR3 with reference TRBV5-4 and TRBJ2-2 gives the whole variable domain ETGVTQSPTHLIKTRGQQVTLRCSSQSGHNTVSWYQQALGQGPQFIFQYYREEENGRGNFPPRFSGLQFPNYSSELNVNALELDDSALYLCASSPGTATGELFFGEGSRLTVL.

This clonotype has a count of ten or more. This chain joins TRBV7-2 and TRBJ2-1; 7 nucleotides align to TRBD2. The CDR3 is 13 amino acids. The germline gives CDR1 SGHTA, CDR2 FQGNSA. V shed 5 bases, J shed 15 bases, and the junction held 13 bases outside the gene matches. The DNA of the CDR3 is TGTGCCAGCAGCACCCCACGAAGCGGGATTGGGTTCTTC. It specifies CASSTPRSGIGFF.